The 18 T cell receptor beta chains given below trace back to one sample, sequenced in a study of blood T cell repertoires in COVID-19. TCRdb keeps only in-frame clones here, not all; method: immunoSEQ multiplex PCR. The sample lists over 400,000 clones, around 85% seen once, with approximately 3.4% in the top ten. Input material: peripheral blood. The source is a human donor in a cohort sampled during active COVID-19.

The J gene is TRBJ1-3, the V gene TRBV30; a possible D gene is TRBD1 (6 bases). The V end was cut by 1 base, the J end by 4 bases, with 11 bases between. Germline V CDR1 and CDR2: GTSNPN, SVGIG (reference sequence). The CDR3 loop spans 14 amino acids. CDR3 sequence reads: CAWSGGQGGNTIYF. CDR3 nucleotide sequence: TGTGCCTGGAGTGGGGGGCAGGGGGGAAACACCATATATTTT.

The V gene is TRBV12-3 or TRBV12-4, the J gene TRBJ1-3; D unclear. This CDR3 has 13 amino acids. V dropped 6 bases and J dropped 4 bases, with 10 bases sitting between them. CDR3 protein: CASSSTRGNTIYF. In DNA, the CDR3 is TGTGCCAGCAGCTCAACCAGGGGAAACACCATATATTTT.

This clone appeared a few times. This chain uses TRBV7-3 with TRBJ2-2; D gene uncertain. The ends were cut back, 4 bases at V and 3 bases at J, with 3 bases in the middle. Germline CDR1 is SGHTA and CDR2 is FQGTGA. The CDR3 loop spans 12 amino acids. The CDR3 protein is CASSSYTGELFF. The CDR3 coding sequence is TGTGCCAGCAGCTCCTACACCGGGGAGCTGTTTTTT.

The V gene is TRBV10-3, the J gene TRBJ2-1, with 8 bases lining up with TRBD2. This CDR3 region has 13 residues. V lost 1 base to trimming and J lost 14 bases; unmatched junction nucleotides: 7. The germline V gene encodes CDR1 ENHRY and CDR2 SYGVKD. Written as DNA, the CDR3 is TGTGCCATCAGTGAGTGGGAAGGGACTAGAAAGTTCTTC. Protein product: CAISEWEGTRKFF.

The genes are TRBV7-2 and TRBJ2-3; TRBD2 agrees at 7 bases. V gave up 1 base and J gave up 2 bases; unmatched junction bases: 9. The CDR3 totals 17 residues. Germline CDR1 and CDR2: SGHTA and FQGNSA. This chain's CDR3 is CASSLGAAGPLTDTQYF. In nucleotides, the CDR3 is TGTGCCAGCAGCTTAGGGGCAGCGGGACCCCTCACAGATACGCAGTATTTT. The full variable domain, with the rest looked up from reference TRBV7-2 and TRBJ2-3, is GAGVSQSPSNKVTEKGKDVELRCDPISGHTALYWYRQSLGQGLEFLIYFQGNSAPDKSGLPSDRFSAERTGGSVSTLTIQRTQQEDSAVYLCASSLGAAGPLTDTQYFGPGTRLTVL.

This rearrangement joins TRBV7-8 to TRBJ1-5; D might be TRBD1 (5 bases). The V gene's germline CDR1 is SGHVS and CDR2 FQNEAQ. V was cut by 0 bases and J by 3 bases, with 15 bases left in between. The CDR3 has 17 amino acids. The CDR3 nucleotides are TGTGCCAGCAGCTTAGCGCTATCAGGGAGGAACAATCAGCCCCAGCATTTT. This translates into CASSLALSGRNNQPQHF. Together with reference TRBV7-8 and TRBJ1-5, the CDR3 gives the full variable domain: GAGVSQSPRYKVAKRGQDVALRCDPISGHVSLFWYQQALGQGPEFLTYFQNEAQLDKSGLPSDRFFAERPEGSVSTLKIQRTQQEDSAVYLCASSLALSGRNNQPQHFGDGTRLSIL.

The genes are TRBV7-6 and TRBJ1-4; D gene unclear. Trimming took 5 bases from V and 8 from J, leaving 9 bases between them. From germline, CDR1 is SGHVS and CDR2 FNYEAQ. This CDR3 comprises 12 residues. The CDR3 spells CASSLNEEKLFF. As DNA, the CDR3 is TGTGCCAGCAGCCTTAACGAGGAAAAACTGTTTTTT.

This CDR3 reads CAVRYRVDSYNEQFF. As DNA, the CDR3 is TGTGCCGTTCGTTATCGGGTAGACTCCTACAATGAGCAGTTCTTC. The J gene is TRBJ2-1, the V gene TRBV19; D remains ambiguous. V was clipped by 11 bases and J by 0 bases, with 17 bases between them. The CDR3 runs to 15 residues. Looked up from germline, CDR1 is LNHDA and CDR2 is SQIVND (reference sequence).

In nucleotides, the CDR3 is TGTGCCAGCAGCTTAAACCATCGCGGAGATACGCAGTATTTT. Protein sequence: CASSLNHRGDTQYF. The V call is TRBV7-3, the J call TRBJ2-3, with D unresolved. The CDR3 has 14 amino acids. The germline V and J ends were trimmed by 1 base and 5 bases, with 10 bases remaining between them. Germline CDR1 reads SGHTA; CDR2 reads FQGTGA.

The genes are TRBV9 and TRBJ1-6, with a weak D call TRBD1 (6 bases). The CDR3 covers 14 residues. Germline V gives CDR1 SGDLS, CDR2 YYNGEE. The V end lost 3 bases, the J end lost 6 bases, and 10 bases lay between the germline ends. The CDR3 DNA follows: TGTGCCAGCAGCGGAAGGGGGTCTAATTCACCCCTCCACTTT. Encoded protein: CASSGRGSNSPLHF.

The chain is built from TRBV4-3 and TRBJ2-2; D gene uncertain. The CDR3 spans 13 residues. Trimming stripped 3 bases from V and 4 bases from J, with 6 bases between. Per germline, CDR1 LGHNA and CDR2 YSLEER. The chain's CDR3 is CASSQEITGELFF. Here the CDR3 DNA reads TGCGCCAGCAGCCAGGAGATCACCGGGGAGCTGTTTTTT.

The CDR3 protein is CASSFRGPAYEQYF. In DNA, the CDR3 is TGTGCCAGCAGTTTCAGGGGGCCAGCCTACGAGCAGTACTTC. The chain links TRBV27 to TRBJ2-7, with TRBD1 matching 8 bases. The length of the CDR3 is 14 residues. Germline lookup yields CDR1 MNHEY and CDR2 SMNVEV (reference sequence). V was clipped by 3 bases and J by 2 bases; unmatched bases: 3.

V usage is TRBV29-1 and J usage is TRBJ2-1; perhaps TRBD1 as D (6 bases). Trimming took off 5 bases at V and 2 bases at J, with 22 bases between the two ends. The germline V gene has CDR1 SQVTM and CDR2 ANQGSEA. CDR3 length: 17 residues. In DNA, the CDR3 is TGCAGCGTTTTGCTTCTAGGGGGAGTTAGGCCCTACAATGAGCAGTTCTTC. Protein: CSVLLLGGVRPYNEQFF.

The chain couples TRBV30 to TRBJ2-1, with 12 bases lining up with TRBD2. V was pared by 6 bases and J by 7 bases, with 13 bases of the junction left unmatched. Per the germline V gene, CDR1 is GTSNPN and CDR2 is SVGIG (reference sequence). The CDR3 extends over 16 amino acids. For the CDR3, the DNA is TGTGCCTGCCCTTCTAGCGGGAGGGCCTTAGGGAATGAGCAGTTCTTC. This encodes CACPSSGRALGNEQFF.

The chain recombines TRBV28 with TRBJ1-2, with TRBD1 identical over 7 bases. V shed 4 bases, J shed 8 bases, and the junction held 10 bases outside the gene matches. The CDR3 length is 14 residues. The germline CDR1 and CDR2 sequences are MDHEN and SYDVKM. The CDR3 loop is CASSSIGGQGGYTF. The CDR3 DNA follows: TGTGCCAGCAGTTCCATAGGGGGCCAGGGGGGCTACACCTTC.

This chain uses TRBV2 with TRBJ1-1, with 7 nucleotides matching TRBD1. The J segment lost 1 base and the V segment lost 6 bases, leaving 8 bases of the junction unmatched. The germline V gene encodes CDR1 SNHLY and CDR2 FYNNEI. CDR3 size: 15 residues. For the CDR3, the DNA is TGTGCCAGCAGAAGACTAGGACAGGCGAACACTGAAGCTTTCTTT. This encodes CASRRLGQANTEAFF.

The chain couples TRBV30 to TRBJ2-7, with a tentative D call TRBD2 (5 bases). This CDR3 has 13 residues. Germline lookup yields CDR1 GTSNPN and CDR2 SVGIG (reference sequence). Trimming stripped 3 bases from V and 3 bases from J, with 12 bases between. The CDR3 is CAWSQPRGYEQYF. In DNA form, the CDR3 reads TGTGCCTGGAGCCAACCTCGGGGCTACGAGCAGTACTTC.

V usage is TRBV7-2 and J usage is TRBJ1-1; no firm D call. CDR1 and CDR2 from the germline V gene are SGHTA and FQGNSA. Between the trimmed V and J ends, which lost 3 bases and 7 bases, there was a span of 6 bases. There are 11 residues in the CDR3. The CDR3 protein is CASSLTGEAFF. The CDR3 nucleotides read TGTGCCAGCAGCTTGACGGGTGAAGCTTTCTTT.